These 30 T cell receptor beta chains came from one sample sequenced in a study of neoadjuvant anti-PD-1 for oral cavity cancer. Documented time point: after neoadjuvant nivolumab, at surgical resection. Method: immunoSEQ multiplex PCR; TCRdb's copy keeps in-frame clones and lacks some. The table records about 32,000 clones, more than 65% of them present only once. The sequencing used PBMCs, collected after nivolumab (anti-PD-1) treatment. The receptor source for this set is a person aged 35-79 years with oral cavity squamous cell carcinoma.

The rearrangement joins TRBV6-7 to TRBJ2-7; 7 positions match TRBD1. TRBV6-7 carries the ORF label, with uncertain function. The CDR3 has 15 amino acids. Trimming removed 5 bases from V and 1 base from J; junction bases left unmatched: 8. The CDR3 protein is CASSDGTDGSYEQYF. CDR3 DNA sequence: TGTGCCAGCAGTGACGGGACAGATGGGTCCTACGAGCAGTACTTC.

The genes are TRBV5-6 and TRBJ2-3; weak D call: TRBD1 (5 bases). V dropped 1 base and J dropped 1 base, with 13 bases sitting between them. The CDR3 contains 16 residues. CDR1 and CDR2 (germline): SGHDT, YYEEEE. DNA of the CDR3: TGTGCCAGCAGCTTGTCAGGGTGGGGCCGCACAGATACGCAGTATTTT. Its protein product is CASSLSGWGRTDTQYF.

This rearrangement joins TRBV6-1 to TRBJ1-2, with D uncertain. CDR1 MNHNS and CDR2 SASEGT come from the germline V gene. The length of the CDR3 is 12 residues. V lost 3 bases and J 3 bases, leaving 5 bases between the germline ends. The CDR3 is CASSETDYGYTF. The CDR3 coding sequence is TGTGCCAGCAGTGAGACTGACTATGGCTACACCTTC.

In this sample, this clone turned up a few times. The V gene is TRBV7-2, the J gene TRBJ1-6, with D unclear. Trimming removed 4 bases at V and 10 bases at J, with 14 bases between. Germline loops: CDR1 SGHTA, CDR2 FQGNSA. This CDR3 contains 14 residues. The CDR3 coding sequence is TGTGCCAGCAGCTACCTTCGCCTCGGGTCACCCCTCCACTTT. Translated, it gives CASSYLRLGSPLHF. The full variable domain, with the rest looked up from reference TRBV7-2 and TRBJ1-6, is GAGVSQSPSNKVTEKGKDVELRCDPISGHTALYWYRQSLGQGLEFLIYFQGNSAPDKSGLPSDRFSAERTGGSVSTLTIQRTQQEDSAVYLCASSYLRLGSPLHFGNGTRLTVT.

The chain links TRBV5-4 to TRBJ2-7, with D possibly matching TRBD2 (7 bases). Germline CDR1 and CDR2: SGHNT and YYREEE (reference sequence). The V gene lost 0 bases and the J gene lost 2 bases, with 12 bases spanning the gap. This CDR3 is 15 amino acids long. The CDR3 is CASSLAGGSTYEQYF. The CDR3 bases are TGTGCCAGCAGCTTGGCGGGGGGCTCAACCTACGAGCAGTACTTC.

The chain recombines TRBV6-5 with TRBJ1-2, with TRBD1 as a possible D gene (6 bases). From germline, CDR1 is MNHEY and CDR2 SVGAGI. This CDR3 spans 15 amino acids. V lost 10 bases, J lost 4 bases, and 22 bases lay in between. As DNA, the CDR3 is TGTGCCACTACTCGGGGGGCTCGGACGGGCTATGGCTACACCTTC. Translation gives CATTRGARTGYGYTF.

The genes are TRBV6-1 and TRBJ1-1; D is uncertain. CDR1 is MNHNS, CDR2 SASEGT, per germline. This CDR3 contains 14 residues. Trimming shortened V by 5 bases and J by 8 bases, and 18 bases separated the two germline ends. CDR3 nucleotide sequence: TGTGCCAGCAGTCACATCATCCCCGACCCCGAAGCTTTCTTT. Protein: CASSHIIPDPEAFF.

This clone was seen a few times. This chain joins TRBV15 and TRBJ1-5, with D hard to call. Germline-derived CDR1 and CDR2 are LNHNV and YYDKDF (reference sequence). The CDR3 is 18 amino acids. V was shortened by 2 bases and J by 4 bases, with 21 bases between the two germline ends. This CDR3 reads CATSRSPLGSNPNQPQHF. The CDR3 DNA is TGTGCCACCAGCAGATCCCCCCTTGGGTCAAACCCTAATCAGCCCCAGCATTTT.

This chain links TRBV4-2 with TRBJ2-7; 9 bases are shared with TRBD2. Germline assignment: CDR1 LGHNA and CDR2 YNFKEQ. This CDR3 is built from 16 residues. The J segment lost 3 bases and the V segment lost 0 bases, leaving 6 bases of the junction unmatched. The CDR3 DNA follows: TGTGCCAGCAGCCAAGAAGTTCTAGCGGGGAACTACGAGCAGTACTTC. It encodes CASSQEVLAGNYEQYF.

This rearrangement joins TRBV4-3 to TRBJ1-1, with no clear D. The germline V gene encodes CDR1 LGHNA and CDR2 YSLEER. CDR3 length: 13 residues. V was trimmed by 4 bases and J by 3 bases, leaving 9 bases between them. The CDR3 spells CASSPKTDTEAFF. DNA for the CDR3: TGCGCCAGCAGCCCCAAAACGGACACTGAAGCTTTCTTT.

The chain carries TRBV7-9 and TRBJ2-5, with a possible D match to TRBD1 (10 bases). Trimming left V 3 bases short and J 2 bases short, with 22 bases between. The CDR3 is made up of 18 amino acids. CDR1 is SEHNR and CDR2 is FQNEAQ in the germline V gene (reference sequence). CDR3 DNA sequence: TGTGCCAGCAGCTTCGGACAGGGGGTTAGCGGGGGTCAAGAGACCCAGTACTTC. Its translation is CASSFGQGVSGGQETQYF.

The J gene is TRBJ2-7, the V gene TRBV18; D unresolved. V shed 6 bases and J shed 0 bases, with 6 bases lying between them. This CDR3 has 12 amino acids. Germline V CDR1 and CDR2: KGHSH, LQKENI. CDR3 sequence: CASSPTSYEQYF. CDR3 DNA: TGTGCCAGCTCTCCGACCTCCTACGAGCAGTACTTC.

This clone was counted a few times. The V and J genes are TRBV21-1 and TRBJ1-1; the table's TRBD1 call for D was not verified on the DNA. TRBV21-1 represents a pseudogene. The CDR3 sequence is 14 residues long. The CDR3 DNA follows: TGTGCCAGCTTACAGACAGGGAGCGACACTGAAGCTTTCTTT. Its protein is CASLQTGSDTEAFF.

The chain carries TRBV7-2 and TRBJ1-1; D possibly corresponds to TRBD1 (6 bases). The germline V gene encodes CDR1 SGHTA and CDR2 FQGNSA. Trimming shortened V by 3 bases and J by 10 bases, and 18 bases separated the two germline ends. The CDR3 loop spans 14 amino acids. CDR3 protein: CASSFSEGVVGAFF. The CDR3 nucleotides are TGTGCCAGCAGCTTTTCGGAGGGGGTCGTCGGAGCTTTCTTT.

The rearrangement links TRBV6-5 to TRBJ2-7; 8 nucleotides match TRBD1. Trimming cost V 2 bases and J 5 bases; bases outside gene matches: 11. The CDR3 contains 16 residues. Germline CDR1 and CDR2: MNHEY and SVGAGI. The CDR3 is CASSYGPGTGFDEQYF. The CDR3, as DNA: TGTGCCAGCAGTTACGGACCTGGGACAGGCTTTGACGAGCAGTACTTC.

This clone has more than one count but fewer than ten. V and J are TRBV19 and TRBJ2-3; 12 bases fit TRBD2. Germline CDR1 is LNHDA and CDR2 is SQIVND (reference sequence). CDR3 length: 18 residues. J gave up 2 bases and V 3 bases, and 9 bases lay outside the gene matches. This chain's CDR3 is CASSMLASGGDPTDTQYF. The CDR3 DNA is TGTGCCAGTAGTATGTTGGCTAGCGGGGGGGACCCCACAGATACGCAGTATTTT.

This chain links TRBV4-1 with TRBJ1-1; no clear D gene. Germline V gene sequence: CDR1 MGHRA, CDR2 YSYEKL. Trimming removed 2 bases from V and 2 bases from J, with 6 bases in between. The CDR3 extends over 13 amino acids. The CDR3 reads CASSQRVNTEAFF. CDR3 coding DNA: TGCGCCAGCAGCCAACGGGTCAACACTGAAGCTTTCTTT.

V usage is TRBV18 and J usage is TRBJ1-5; D is uncertain. Trimming took off 2 bases at V and 4 bases at J, with 3 bases between the two ends. Germline CDR1 reads KGHSH; CDR2 reads LQKENI. CDR3 length: 12 amino acids. CDR3 sequence reads: CASSPENQPQHF. The CDR3 nucleotides are TGTGCCAGCTCACCAGAGAATCAGCCCCAGCATTTT.

V usage is TRBV7-2 and J usage is TRBJ2-5; 10 bases align to TRBD1. V dropped 3 bases and J dropped 1; count of bases not matched to a gene: 5. The CDR3 has 16 amino acids. CDR1 and CDR2 (germline): SGHTA, FQGNSA. The CDR3 sequence is CASSLSGTGAQETQYF. DNA of the CDR3: TGTGCCAGCAGCTTGTCCGGGACAGGGGCCCAAGAGACCCAGTACTTC.

V and J are TRBV6-1 and TRBJ1-3; tentatively, D is TRBD1 (6 bases). The V gene lost 5 bases and the J gene lost 3 bases, with 14 bases spanning the gap. The CDR3 extends over 15 amino acids. The V gene's germline CDR1 is MNHNS and CDR2 SASEGT. The CDR3 spells CASSSGGGGGNTIYF. The DNA of the CDR3 is TGTGCCAGCAGTTCCGGGGGCGGCGGTGGAAACACCATATATTTT.

The chain is built from TRBV19 and TRBJ1-1; weak D call: TRBD1 (6 bases). Germline V lookup: CDR1 LNHDA, CDR2 SQIVND (reference sequence). The CDR3 is 15 residues long. V lost 7 bases to trimming and J lost 2 bases, with 17 bases between them. CDR3: CASTLSGHLNTEAFF. The CDR3 bases are TGTGCCAGTACCCTGTCGGGACACCTAAACACTGAAGCTTTCTTT.

V gene TRBV19 combines with J gene TRBJ1-2, with a tentative D call TRBD1 (6 bases). V was cut by 6 bases and J by 0 bases, with 14 bases left in between. CDR1 is LNHDA and CDR2 is SQIVND in the germline V gene (reference sequence). The CDR3 runs 15 residues. The CDR3 loop is CASSHAQGTNYGYTF. DNA for the CDR3: TGTGCCAGTAGCCACGCTCAGGGGACTAACTATGGCTACACCTTC.

This clone was detected only a few times. The CDR3 sequence: CASSLEGPGTGTQPQHF. CDR3 in DNA: TGTGCCAGCAGCTTGGAGGGTCCGGGGACAGGGACTCAGCCCCAGCATTTT. The rearrangement links TRBV12-1 to TRBJ1-5; the table's D call of TRBD1 was not tested on the DNA. TRBV12-1 is described as a pseudogene. This CDR3 contains 17 residues.

V is TRBV19 and J is TRBJ1-5, with a tentative D call TRBD1 (5 bases). V was trimmed by 8 bases and J by 4 bases, leaving 18 bases between them. Germline values: CDR1 LNHDA, CDR2 SQIVND (reference sequence). This CDR3 has 15 amino acids. The CDR3 loop reads CASSGGRVQNQPQHF. The DNA of the CDR3 is TGTGCCAGTTCCGGGGGGAGGGTCCAAAATCAGCCCCAGCATTTT.

The CDR3 protein is CASSLLGGSAPNVLTF. CDR3 DNA sequence: TGCGCCAGCAGCTTGTTAGGGGGCTCGGCTCCCAACGTCCTGACTTTC. V gene TRBV5-1 combines with J gene TRBJ2-6, with 7 bases fitting TRBD1. Germline V CDR1 and CDR2: SGHRS, YFSETQ. V was clipped by 1 base and J by 8 bases; unmatched bases: 9. The CDR3 has 16 amino acids.

V usage is TRBV5-1 and J usage is TRBJ2-1, with 9 bases lining up with TRBD2. The CDR3 contains 15 residues. CDR1 SGHRS and CDR2 YFSETQ come from the germline V gene. V was clipped by 0 bases and J by 6 bases; unmatched bases: 4. CDR3 amino acids: CASSLGGGAGNEQFF. The CDR3 DNA reads as TGCGCCAGCAGCTTGGGCGGGGGGGCCGGCAATGAGCAGTTCTTC.

In this sample, this clone turned up once. The genes are TRBV6-1 and TRBJ1-2; 9 bases fit TRBD1. The J segment lost 8 bases and the V segment lost 6 bases, leaving 10 bases of the junction unmatched. Germline V gene lookup returns CDR1 MNHNS and CDR2 SASEGT. This CDR3 is built from 14 residues. CDR3 in amino acids: CASRNTGGAEGYTF. The CDR3 nucleotides are TGTGCCAGCAGGAATACAGGGGGCGCAGAAGGCTACACCTTC.

The chain combines TRBV7-8 with TRBJ1-5; possible D gene TRBD1, 5 bases. V shed 1 base and J shed 2 bases, with 15 bases lying between them. This CDR3 has 17 amino acids. Germline V gives CDR1 SGHVS, CDR2 FQNEAQ. The CDR3 nucleotides read TGTGCCAGCAGCTTAGGAGGGGCCCCGGGGCGCAATCAGCCCCAGCATTTT. Its protein product is CASSLGGAPGRNQPQHF.

This clone came up a few times. The chain links TRBV11-2 to TRBJ2-7; TRBD1 agrees at 8 bases. The germline gives CDR1 SGHAT, CDR2 FQNNGV. The V and J ends lost 3 bases and 1 base, in that order; junction bases with no gene match: 11. This CDR3 region has 17 residues. The CDR3 reads CASSFQVPWDRSYEQYF. The CDR3 nucleotides are TGTGCCAGCAGCTTCCAGGTACCTTGGGACAGGTCCTACGAGCAGTACTTC.

The J gene is TRBJ1-6, the V gene TRBV7-9; D gene uncertain. The CDR3 has 15 amino acids. Germline V lookup: CDR1 SEHNR, CDR2 FQNEAQ (reference sequence). The V gene lost 5 bases and the J gene lost 1 base, with 9 bases spanning the gap. This chain's CDR3 is CASSRGGSYNSPLHF. CDR3 DNA: TGTGCCAGCAGCCGCGGCGGGTCCTATAATTCACCCCTCCACTTT.